The rows below give T cell receptor beta chains drawn from one sample of a study of T cell changes during pregnancy in multiple sclerosis. Sequenced by immunoSEQ multiplex PCR; TCRdb stores in-frame clones only, minus some. The sample has 75,000 to 80,000 clones; 85% to 95% are singletons. The material was peripheral blood, obtained in the second trimester of pregnancy. Receptors originate from a female donor in good health, enrolled as a control in a pregnancy study. Both conserved end residues are part of each CDR3. A D gene is named only where the DNA matches it firmly. The size of a clone is reported for some rows only, either as once, few or many, or as a class for expanded clones.

len	j_gene	v_gene	d_gene	abundance	CDR3aa	CDR3nt
16	TRBJ1-2	TRBV7-2	.	.	CASATPGARSPYGYTF	TGTGCCAGCGCGACTCCTGGGGCCAGGTCCCCCTATGGCTACACCTTC
13	TRBJ1-2	TRBV27	TRBD1	once	CASSGGGLYGYTF	TGTGCCAGCAGTGGAGGGGGCCTCTATGGCTACACCTTC
14	TRBJ1-1	TRBV29-1	.	.	CSVPTGSLNTEAFF	TGCAGCGTTCCCACAGGTAGTTTGAACACTGAAGCTTTCTTT
16	TRBJ1-1	TRBV5-4	TRBD1	.	CASSFDRGLGDTEAFF	TGTGCCAGCAGTTTTGACAGGGGGCTGGGCGACACTGAAGCTTTCTTT
15	TRBJ2-3	TRBV4-3	TRBD1	.	CASSQGDRSTDTQYF	TGCGCCAGCAGCCAAGGGGACAGAAGCACAGATACGCAGTATTTT
17	TRBJ2-3	TRBV5-4	TRBD2	.	CASSLAPSSGGSDTQYF	TGTGCCAGCAGCTTGGCCCCATCTAGCGGGGGGTCAGATACGCAGTATTTT
11	TRBJ1-1	TRBV29-1	.	.	CSVVSDWAAFF	TGCAGCGTCGTATCGGACTGGGCGGCTTTCTTT
16	TRBJ2-5	TRBV14	TRBD2	.	CASSQEWGGNQETQYF	TGTGCCAGCAGCCAAGAATGGGGGGGTAACCAAGAGACCCAGTACTTC
11	TRBJ1-3	TRBV30	.	.	CAWRVDISIYF	TGTGCCTGGAGGGTAGACATATCCATATATTTT
13	TRBJ1-2	TRBV5-1	.	.	CASSLDGTALTEF	TGCGCCAGCAGCTTGGACGGCACGGCCTTAACGGAGTTC
16	TRBJ2-1	TRBV9	.	once	CASSVDPKDSDNEQFF	TGTGCCAGCAGCGTAGACCCCAAGGACAGTGACAATGAGCAGTTCTTC
13	TRBJ2-1	TRBV29-1	.	once	CSVDLQRNNEQFF	TGCAGCGTTGATTTACAGAGAAACAATGAGCAGTTCTTC
14	TRBJ2-7	TRBV7-2	TRBD2	.	CASSSLAGSYEQYF	TGTGCCAGCAGCTCTCTAGCGGGGTCCTACGAGCAGTACTTC
15	TRBJ2-1	TRBV5-1	TRBD2	.	CASSFGRGGYNEQFF	TGCGCCAGCAGCTTTGGACGGGGGGGTTACAATGAGCAGTTCTTC
12	TRBJ1-4	TRBV7-8	.	.	CASSLPPAELFF	TGTGCCAGCAGCCTACCCCCCGCGGAACTGTTTTTT
13	TRBJ1-1	TRBV5-1	.	once	CASSPTGNTEAFF	TGCGCCAGCAGTCCTACGGGGAACACTGAAGCTTTCTTT
11	TRBJ1-1	TRBV9	.	.	CASSDGGLAFF	TGTGCCAGCAGCGACGGCGGGCTGGCTTTCTTT
13	TRBJ1-1	TRBV10-3	TRBD1	.	CAIRGTGQTEAFF	TGTGCCATCAGGGGGACAGGACAGACTGAAGCTTTCTTT
16	TRBJ2-7	TRBV5-4	TRBD1	once	CASSGRTGQGRYEQYF	TGTGCCAGCAGCGGACGAACGGGACAGGGGAGGTACGAGCAGTACTTC
14	TRBJ2-3	TRBV7-2	TRBD1	.	CASRRDRRTDTQYF	TGTGCCAGCCGCCGGGACAGACGCACAGATACGCAGTATTTT
15	TRBJ2-3	TRBV6-5	.	.	CASSYGGGTTDTQYF	TGTGCCAGCAGTTACGGTGGGGGGACCACAGATACGCAGTATTTT
14	TRBJ1-1	TRBV6-1	TRBD1	.	CASSIQGENTEAFF	TGTGCCAGCAGTATACAGGGGGAGAACACTGAAGCTTTCTTT
14	TRBJ2-7	TRBV4-3	TRBD1	.	CASSQGQGIGEQYF	TGCGCCAGCAGCCAGGGACAGGGTATTGGCGAGCAGTACTTC
14	TRBJ1-1	TRBV7-2	TRBD1	few	CASSFRGGNTEAFF	TGTGCCAGCAGCTTTCGAGGGGGCAACACTGAAGCTTTCTTT
14	TRBJ2-7	TRBV18	TRBD1	.	CASSRGTGTNEQYF	TGTGCCAGCTCACGCGGGACAGGGACCAACGAGCAGTACTTC
14	TRBJ1-1	TRBV5-1	.	.	CASSSRSGNTEAFF	TGCGCCAGCAGCTCCCGGTCTGGGAACACTGAAGCTTTCTTT
15	TRBJ1-2	TRBV7-2	.	.	CASSLVGATNYGYTF	TGTGCCAGCAGCTTAGTGGGGGCGACTAACTATGGCTACACCTTC
12	TRBJ1-1	TRBV2	.	.	CASSVTAAEAFF	TGTGCCAGCAGTGTCACGGCGGCTGAAGCTTTCTTT
14	TRBJ1-6	TRBV30	.	.	CAWSPRGAYSPLHF	TGTGCCTGGAGCCCTCGGGGGGCTTATTCACCCCTCCACTTT
17	TRBJ2-2	TRBV19	TRBD1	.	CASRRQPGQGVSGELFF	TGTGCCAGTAGAAGGCAACCGGGACAGGGGGTTTCCGGGGAGCTGTTTTTT
12	TRBJ2-7	TRBV18	.	.	CASSSTLYEQYF	TGTGCCAGCTCATCCACTCTCTACGAGCAGTACTTC
18	TRBJ1-5	TRBV7-8	TRBD1	.	CASNPGTGGFPGNQPQHF	TGTGCCAGCAACCCCGGGACAGGGGGCTTCCCGGGGAATCAGCCCCAGCATTTT
13	TRBJ1-2	TRBV30	.	once	CAWSTARVNGYTF	TGTGCCTGGAGTACCGCCAGGGTAAACGGCTACACCTTC
16	TRBJ2-5	TRBV9	TRBD2	.	CASSVAPRGSQETQYF	TGTGCCAGCAGCGTAGCTCCGCGGGGGAGCCAAGAGACCCAGTACTTC
15	TRBJ2-7	TRBV9	TRBD2	.	CASSVGGLDSYEQYF	TGTGCCAGCAGCGTAGGGGGACTAGACTCCTACGAGCAGTACTTC
15	TRBJ2-7	TRBV18	.	once	CASSPGQENHYEQYF	TGTGCCAGCTCACCTGGACAAGAAAACCACTACGAGCAGTACTTC
13	TRBJ1-4	TRBV4-3	.	.	CASSLHGSEKLFF	TGCGCCAGCAGCCTGCATGGTAGTGAAAAACTGTTTTTT
14	TRBJ2-7	TRBV27	TRBD2	.	CASSPSLAGGTQYF	TGTGCCAGCAGTCCCTCCCTAGCGGGGGGAACGCAGTACTTC
16	TRBJ1-5	TRBV7-8	TRBD1	.	CASSLEGQGAHQPQHF	TGTGCCAGCAGCTTAGAGGGACAGGGGGCACATCAGCCCCAGCATTTT
13	TRBJ1-2	TRBV19	.	.	CASNPTPTGGYTF	TGTGCCAGTAACCCTACCCCTACCGGGGGCTACACCTTC
14	TRBJ2-7	TRBV7-2	.	.	CASSWPQGSYEQYF	TGTGCCAGCAGCTGGCCACAGGGATCCTACGAGCAGTACTTC
16	TRBJ1-6	TRBV2	.	.	CASSHDRPSYNSPLHF	TGTGCCAGCAGTCACGACAGGCCCTCCTATAATTCACCCCTCCACTTT
15	TRBJ2-7	TRBV5-5	.	.	CASSSASQGPYEQYF	TGTGCCAGCAGCTCGGCTTCACAGGGCCCCTACGAGCAGTACTTC